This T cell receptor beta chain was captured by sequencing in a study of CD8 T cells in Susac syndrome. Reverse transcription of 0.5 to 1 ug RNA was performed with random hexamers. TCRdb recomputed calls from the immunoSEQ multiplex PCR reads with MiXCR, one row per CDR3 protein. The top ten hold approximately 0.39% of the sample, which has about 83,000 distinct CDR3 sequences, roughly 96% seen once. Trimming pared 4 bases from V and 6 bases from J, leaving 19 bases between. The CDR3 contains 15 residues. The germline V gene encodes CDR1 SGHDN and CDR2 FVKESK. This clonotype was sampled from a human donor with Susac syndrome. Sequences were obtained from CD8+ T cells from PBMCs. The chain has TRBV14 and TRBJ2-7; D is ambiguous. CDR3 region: CASSPFYEARSEQYF. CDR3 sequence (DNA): TGTGCCAGCAGCCCCTTCTATGAGGCGCGAAGCGAGCAGTACTTC. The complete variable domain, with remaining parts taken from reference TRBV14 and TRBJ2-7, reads EAGVTQFPSHSVIEKGQTVTLRCDPISGHDNLYWYRRVMGKEIKFLLHFVKESKQDESGMPNNRFLAERTGGTYSTLKVQPAELEDSGVYFCASSPFYEARSEQYFGPGTRLTVT.